This T cell receptor beta chain was profiled in a study of blood T cell repertoires in COVID-19. This CDR3 region has 15 residues. Germline V CDR1 and CDR2: LGHDT, YNNKEL (reference sequence). Between the trimmed V and J ends, which lost 2 bases and 3 bases, there was a span of 11 bases. Profiling relied on immunoSEQ multiplex PCR, and the TCRdb table lists in-frame clones only, not all of them. The data hold roughly 30,000 clones, with 70% to 90% observed a single time. This sequence originates from a human donor in a cohort sampled during active COVID-19. This chain uses TRBV3-1 (or the pseudogene TRBV3-2) with TRBJ1-5; D call uncertain. The sequencing input was peripheral blood. This chain's CDR3 is CASSQSQFTNQPQHF. The CDR3 region has the DNA TGTGCCAGCAGCCAATCACAGTTCACCAATCAGCCCCAGCATTTT.